This T cell receptor beta chain was recorded in a study of neurological immune-mediated disorders. Study-wide points: None of the CDR3 amino acid sequences in expanded clones turned up in more than one subject, which points to private repertoires in all groups.

The sorted libraries were prepared using approximately 970,000 CD4+ or CD8+ T cells that had themselves been sorted. The CDR3 has 13 amino acids. Germline CDR1 reads DFQATT; CDR2 reads SNEGSKA (reference sequence). The junction had 4 bases not matched to a gene; V was cut back by 7 bases and J by 2 bases. This clonotype was recorded many times. Its antigen is not known. The authors made cDNA by 5'RACE with 10-nucleotide random UMIs. Every sequencing run produced over 160 million TCR-beta sequences, and the sequences from any one run covered 15-18 subjects. MiXCR was run by TCRdb on the 5' RACE reads, yielding one entry per CDR3 protein. The sample holds about 30,000 distinct CDR3 sequences; approximately 5% are singletons and the top ten take 2% to 2.5%.

The specimen sequenced was CD4+ T cells from blood. The TCR sequence derives from a woman aged 50 to 65 in good health. This sequence joins TRBV20-1 and TRBJ1-1, with 10 bases fitting TRBD1. The DNA for the CDR3 is TGCAGTGTTGACAGGGGGCAAAACACTGAAGCTTTCTTT. The encoded protein is CSVDRGQNTEAFF.